The source of this TCR beta chain is a study of T-cell reconstitution after alpha-beta-depleted transplantation in children. Whole-study findings and limits: One year post-transplant, T-cell counts and diversity were largely derived from T cells produced anew. Reportedly, roughly two months post-transplant, alpha-beta T cells arose from several hundred expanded graft clones. After transplant, high TCRbeta diversity at day 60 in some patients arose from surviving recipient T cells and thymic progenitors.

Preparation of the TCRbeta library was carried out with unique molecular identifiers. TCRdb used MiXCR to reprocess the PCR reads, holding one entry per CDR3 protein. The sample lists about 230,000 distinct CDR3 sequences, about a tenth occurring once. Germline values: CDR1 KGHSH, CDR2 LQKENI. V was cut by 3 bases and J by 5 bases, with 19 bases left in between. The CDR3 has 16 amino acids. This clonotype showed up many times. Its antigen is still unknown. This TCR came from a child under three years old with acute myeloid leukemia, due to receive a stem cell transplant. The material was PBMCs, obtained before TCRalphabeta/CD19-depleted stem cell transplant. This chain uses TRBV18 with TRBJ1-2; perhaps TRBD1 as D (5 bases). CDR3 sequence reads: CASSPSQGAVGYGYTF. The CDR3, as DNA: TGTGCCAGCTCACCCTCACAAGGGGCGGTAGGGTATGGCTACACCTTC. Looking up the rest from reference TRBV18 and TRBJ1-2 gives the full variable domain: NAGVMQNPRHLVRRRGQEARLRCSPMKGHSHVYWYRQLPEEGLKFMVYLQKENIIDESGMPKERFSAEFPKEGPSILRIQQVVRGDSAAYFCASSPSQGAVGYGYTFGSGTRLTVV.